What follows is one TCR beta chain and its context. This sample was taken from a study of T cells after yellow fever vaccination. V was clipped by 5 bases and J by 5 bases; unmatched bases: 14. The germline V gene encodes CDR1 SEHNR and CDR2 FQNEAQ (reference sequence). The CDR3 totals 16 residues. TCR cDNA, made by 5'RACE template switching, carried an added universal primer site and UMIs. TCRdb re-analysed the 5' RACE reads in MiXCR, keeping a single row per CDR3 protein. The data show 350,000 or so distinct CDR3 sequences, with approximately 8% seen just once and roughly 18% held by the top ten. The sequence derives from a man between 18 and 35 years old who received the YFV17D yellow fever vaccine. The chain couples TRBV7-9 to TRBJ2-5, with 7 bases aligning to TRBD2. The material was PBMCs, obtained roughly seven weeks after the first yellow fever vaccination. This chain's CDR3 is CASSRRLSSGTETQYF. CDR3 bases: TGTGCCAGCAGCCGGCGGCTTTCTAGCGGAACGGAGACCCAGTACTTC.